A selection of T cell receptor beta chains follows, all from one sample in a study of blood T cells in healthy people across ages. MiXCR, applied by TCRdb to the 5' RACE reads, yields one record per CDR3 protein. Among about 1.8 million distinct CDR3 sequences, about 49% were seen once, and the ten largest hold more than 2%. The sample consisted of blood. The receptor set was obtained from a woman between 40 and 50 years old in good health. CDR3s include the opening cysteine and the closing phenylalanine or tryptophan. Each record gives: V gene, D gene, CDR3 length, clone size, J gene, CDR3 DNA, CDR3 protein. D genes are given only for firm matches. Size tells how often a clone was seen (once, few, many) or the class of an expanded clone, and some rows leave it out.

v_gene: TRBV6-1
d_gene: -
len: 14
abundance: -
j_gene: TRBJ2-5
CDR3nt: TGTGCCAGCAGTGAATCACAGGCCCAAGAGACCCAGTACTTC
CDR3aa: CASSESQAQETQYF

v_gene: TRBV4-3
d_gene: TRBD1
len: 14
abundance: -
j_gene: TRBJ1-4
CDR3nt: TGCGCCAGCAGCCATGACAGGGTAGAAGAAAAACTGTTTTTT
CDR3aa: CASSHDRVEEKLFF

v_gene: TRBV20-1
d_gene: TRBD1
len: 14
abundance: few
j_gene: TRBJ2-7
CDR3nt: TGCAGTGCTCCCGGGACAGGTTACTCCTACGAGCAGTACTTC
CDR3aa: CSAPGTGYSYEQYF

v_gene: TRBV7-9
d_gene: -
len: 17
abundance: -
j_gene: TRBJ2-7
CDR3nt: TGTGCCAGCAGCGACAAGGCGGTAGCGAGCACCTCCTACGAGCAGTACTTC
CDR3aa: CASSDKAVASTSYEQYF

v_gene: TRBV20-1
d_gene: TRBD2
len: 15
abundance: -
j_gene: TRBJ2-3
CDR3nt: TGCAGTGCTTGTAGACTAGCCGTAGGCGAAGATACGCAGTATTTT
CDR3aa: CSACRLAVGEDTQYF

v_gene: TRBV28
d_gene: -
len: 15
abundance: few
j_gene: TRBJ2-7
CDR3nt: TGTGCCAGCAGTTTTCCCGCCAGGGCCACCTACGAGCAGTACTTC
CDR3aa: CASSFPARATYEQYF

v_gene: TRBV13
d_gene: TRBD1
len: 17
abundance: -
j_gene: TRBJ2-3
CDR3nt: TGTGCCAGCAGCACTAGAGGGCACAGGGGGCGCGCAGATACGCAGTATTTT
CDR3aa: CASSTRGHRGRADTQYF

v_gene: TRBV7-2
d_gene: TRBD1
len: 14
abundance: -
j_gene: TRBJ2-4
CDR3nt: TGTGCCAGCAGGCCGACAGGGGGCAAAAACATTCAGTACTTC
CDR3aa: CASRPTGGKNIQYF

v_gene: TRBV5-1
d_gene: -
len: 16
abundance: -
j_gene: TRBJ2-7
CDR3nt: TGCGCCAGCAGCTTGCCACTAGGCGGGGTAAACTACGAGCAGTACTTC
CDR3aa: CASSLPLGGVNYEQYF

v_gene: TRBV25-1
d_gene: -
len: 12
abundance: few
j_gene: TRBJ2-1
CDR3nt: TGTGCCAGCAGTGACTCGGGTCCTGAGCAGTTCTTC
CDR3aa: CASSDSGPEQFF

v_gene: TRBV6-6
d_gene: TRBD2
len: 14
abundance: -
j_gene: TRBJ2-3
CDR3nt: TGTGCCAGCAAGAAGCGGGGTAGCGTAGATACGCAGTATTTT
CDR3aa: CASKKRGSVDTQYF

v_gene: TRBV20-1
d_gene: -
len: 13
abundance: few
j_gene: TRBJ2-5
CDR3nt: TGCAGTGCTAGCTGGGCTCCGGCAGAGACCCAGTACTTC
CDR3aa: CSASWAPAETQYF

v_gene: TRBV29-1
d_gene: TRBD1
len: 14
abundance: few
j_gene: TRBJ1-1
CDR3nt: TGCAGCGTTCTCTGGACAGGGAAGAACACTGAAGCTTTCTTT
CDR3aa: CSVLWTGKNTEAFF

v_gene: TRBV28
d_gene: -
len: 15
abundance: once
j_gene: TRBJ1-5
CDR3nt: TGTGCCAGCAGTTCCCCGACAGGATTTCATCAGCCCCAGCATTTT
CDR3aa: CASSSPTGFHQPQHF

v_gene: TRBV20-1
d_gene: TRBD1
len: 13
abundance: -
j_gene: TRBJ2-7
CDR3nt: TGCAGTGCCGCCGGGACAGTCTCCTACGAGCAGTACTTC
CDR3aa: CSAAGTVSYEQYF

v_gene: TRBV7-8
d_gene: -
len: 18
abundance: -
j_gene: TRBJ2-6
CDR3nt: TGTGCCAGCAGCTTACCCGGGACGGGGAGCTCTGGGGCCAACGTCCTGACTTTC
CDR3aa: CASSLPGTGSSGANVLTF

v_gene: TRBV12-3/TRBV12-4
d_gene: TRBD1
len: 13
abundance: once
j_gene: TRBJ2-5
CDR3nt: TGTGCCAGCCAGACCGGACAGGGGAGGACCCAGTACTTC
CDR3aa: CASQTGQGRTQYF

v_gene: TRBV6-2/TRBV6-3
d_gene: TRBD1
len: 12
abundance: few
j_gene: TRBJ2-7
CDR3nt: TGTGCCACCAGGACAGGGAACTACGAGCAGTACTTC
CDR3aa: CATRTGNYEQYF

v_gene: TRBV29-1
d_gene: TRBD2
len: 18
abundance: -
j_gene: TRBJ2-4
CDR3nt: TGCAGCGTTGAGGCCCCTGGCGGGGGGACCCTAGCCAAAAACATTCAGTACTTC
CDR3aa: CSVEAPGGGTLAKNIQYF